The 14 T cell receptor beta chains below were found in one sample sequenced in a study of cytomegalovirus exposure and HLA in healthy donors (dated by TCRdb to about 2017). The method behind the library was the immunoSEQ multiplex PCR assay. For the multiplex PCR, a mixture combining 60 forward primers for TCR Vbeta segments and 13 reverse primers for TCR Jbeta segments was used. The immuneACCESS repertoire file appears here via TCRdb, limited to in-frame rearrangements. These files lack a portion of the clones; in checked studies, under half of the deficit traces to unresolved V genes, and the cause of the others is not known. The sample table shows 95,000 to 130,000 clones, and approximately 9.4% are seen once. Of the sample, 3% falls within the top ten clones. The sample comprised PBMCs. The source of these receptors is a man in his thirties or forties in good health and CMV-seronegative.

This clone showed up just a few times. This chain uses TRBV19 with TRBJ1-1; 8 bases are shared with TRBD1. V shed 8 bases, J shed 1 base, and the junction held 9 bases outside the gene matches. CDR3 length: 15 amino acids. CDR1 and CDR2 from the germline V gene are LNHDA and SQIVND (reference sequence). CDR3 sequence: CASEYRDRRNTEAFF. In DNA, the CDR3 is TGTGCCAGTGAATACCGGGACAGGAGGAACACTGAAGCTTTCTTT. Full variable domain (outside the CDR3, taken from reference TRBV19 and TRBJ1-1): DGGITQSPKYLFRKEGQNVTLSCEQNLNHDAMYWYRQDPGQGLRLIYYSQIVNDFQKGDIAEGYSVSREKKESFPLTVTSAQKNPTAFYLCASEYRDRRNTEAFFGQGTRLTVV.

The rearrangement links TRBV5-1 to TRBJ2-3; TRBD2 agrees at 9 bases. V was clipped by 4 bases and J by 1 base; unmatched bases: 4. CDR3 length: 15 residues. Germline lookup yields CDR1 SGHRS and CDR2 YFSETQ. CDR3 amino acids: CASSTRTSGTDTQYF. CDR3 sequence (DNA): TGCGCCAGCAGCACCCGGACTAGCGGCACAGATACGCAGTATTTT.

The J gene is TRBJ2-5, the V gene TRBV2; D possibly corresponds to TRBD2 (6 bases). Germline-derived CDR1 and CDR2 are SNHLY and FYNNEI. The CDR3 totals 14 residues. V gave up 3 bases and J gave up 5 bases, with 13 bases separating them. The CDR3 protein is CASSDGGRWETQYF. CDR3 nucleotides: TGTGCCAGCAGTGATGGGGGGAGGTGGGAGACCCAGTACTTC.

This clone was recorded a few times. CDR3 residues: CASSIPGLAGPSSYNEQFF. The CDR3 bases are TGTGCCAGTAGTATCCCGGGACTAGCGGGGCCAAGCTCCTACAATGAGCAGTTCTTC. This sequence joins TRBV19 and TRBJ2-1; TRBD2 matches at 13 bases. Germline CDR1 reads LNHDA; CDR2 reads SQIVND (reference sequence). Germline trimming cut 3 bases from V and 0 bases from J; bases unmatched to any gene: 8. This CDR3 contains 19 residues.

This rearrangement joins TRBV9 to TRBJ1-1; 10 bases are shared with TRBD1. CDR1 and CDR2 (germline): SGDLS, YYNGEE. The CDR3 is 15 residues long. The junction had 5 bases not matched to a gene; V was cut back by 3 bases and J by 3 bases. CDR3 protein: CASSAWTGGDTEAFF. CDR3 coding DNA: TGTGCCAGCAGCGCCTGGACAGGGGGAGACACTGAAGCTTTCTTT.

This clone was seen more than once but under ten times. This chain links TRBV6-5 with TRBJ1-1; TRBD1 is a possible D gene (5 bases). Germline V gene data show CDR1 as MNHEY and CDR2 as SVGAGI. The CDR3 contains 14 residues. Trimming took 4 bases from V and 4 from J, leaving 13 bases between them. The CDR3 DNA is TGTGCCAGCAGTTCAACAGACAGAAGCACTGAAGCTTTCTTT. It encodes CASSSTDRSTEAFF.

This clone was found a few times. This same CDR3 is encoded by further DNA sequences in the sample. This chain uses TRBV7-9 with TRBJ2-5; possibly TRBD2 for D (5 bases). V dropped 1 base and J dropped 2 bases, with 8 bases sitting between them. CDR3 length: 14 amino acids. Germline CDR1 is SEHNR and CDR2 is FQNEAQ (reference sequence). The CDR3 is CASSLVAKQETQYF. Written as DNA, the CDR3 is TGTGCCAGCAGCTTAGTAGCGAAACAAGAGACCCAGTACTTC.

The J gene is TRBJ1-5, the V gene TRBV19; TRBD1 matches at 10 bases. Germline V gives CDR1 LNHDA, CDR2 SQIVND (reference sequence). The J segment lost 5 bases and the V segment lost 4 bases, leaving 5 bases of the junction unmatched. The CDR3 sequence is 15 residues long. CDR3 protein: CASSSGQGGYQPQHF. The CDR3 region has the DNA TGTGCCAGTAGTAGCGGACAGGGGGGATATCAGCCCCAGCATTTT.

This clone was seen more than once but under ten times. The gene calls are TRBV5-8 and TRBJ2-1; 7 bases are shared with TRBD2. This CDR3 has 15 residues. Germline V gene data show CDR1 as SGHTS and CDR2 as YDEGEE. Trimming took 0 bases from V and 4 from J; bases not matched to a gene: 4. The CDR3 DNA follows: TGTGCCAGCAGCTTGGGTTCTAGCGGATACAATGAGCAGTTCTTC. Translation: CASSLGSSGYNEQFF. The variable domain in full, completed from reference TRBV5-8 and TRBJ2-1, reads EAGVTQSPTHLIKTRGQQATLRCSPISGHTSVYWYQQALGLGLQFLLWYDEGEERNRGNFPPRFSGRQFPNYSSELNVNALELEDSALYLCASSLGSSGYNEQFFGPGTRLTVL.

This chain connects TRBV6-5 to TRBJ2-1; 11 bases match TRBD2. In germline, CDR1 is MNHEY, CDR2 SVGAGI. The CDR3 is made up of 16 amino acids. The V gene end was trimmed by 0 bases and the J gene end by 6 bases; junction bases not matched to a gene: 4. The CDR3 DNA sequence: TGTGCCAGCAGTTACTCAAAGGGGACTAGCGGCAATGAGCAGTTCTTC. Translating it yields CASSYSKGTSGNEQFF.

This clone has a handful of counts. The chain recombines TRBV9 with TRBJ2-3, with D hard to call. V lost 1 base, J lost 0 bases, and 12 bases lay in between. Germline V gene data show CDR1 as SGDLS and CDR2 as YYNGEE. CDR3 size: 16 residues. CDR3 region: CASSVMADSSTDTQYF. CDR3 in DNA: TGTGCCAGCAGCGTAATGGCAGATTCTAGCACAGATACGCAGTATTTT.

This chain uses TRBV5-4 with TRBJ1-2; TRBD1 is a possible D gene (5 bases). The CDR3 has 15 amino acids. CDR1 and CDR2 (germline): SGHNT, YYREEE (reference sequence). V was pared by 4 bases and J by 0 bases, with 13 bases between. The CDR3 DNA reads as TGTGCCAGCAGCCCGCGGGGGGGAACTAACTATGGCTACACCTTC. This sequence encodes CASSPRGGTNYGYTF.

This clone was seen more than once but under ten times. The chain joins TRBV7-2 to TRBJ1-5; D uncertain. The V end lost 1 base, the J end lost 6 bases, and 7 bases lay between the germline ends. The V gene's germline CDR1 is SGHTA and CDR2 FQGNSA. The CDR3 is made up of 13 amino acids. The CDR3 coding sequence is TGTGCCAGCAGCTTAGGGTCGGGTCAGCCCCAGCATTTT. It yields the protein CASSLGSGQPQHF.

This clone was detected only a few times. V and J are TRBV29-1 and TRBJ1-2; TRBD1 aligns across 10 bases. The CDR3 is made up of 12 amino acids. From germline, CDR1 is SQVTM and CDR2 ANQGSEA. Trimming at V came to 4 bases and at J to 6 bases, leaving 2 bases not matched to a gene. CDR3 sequence reads: CSVGGTGDGYTF. CDR3 coding DNA: TGCAGCGTTGGAGGGACAGGGGATGGCTACACCTTC.